The clone carrying this T cell receptor beta chain occurred a few times. Its antigen remains unidentified. Germline trimming cut 4 bases from V and 7 bases from J; bases unmatched to any gene: 7. Germline-derived CDR1 and CDR2 are GTSNPN and SVGIG (reference sequence). There are 14 residues in the CDR3. The PCR contained 60 Vbeta and 13 Jbeta primers. Some clones are missing from TCRdb's copy, which holds only in-frame ones; the method was immunoSEQ multiplex PCR. The profile covers nearly 200,000 clones, with around 83% appearing a single time and 6.5% taken by the ten largest. The data belong to a study of cytomegalovirus exposure and HLA in healthy donors. Study-wide findings and caveats: Reports indicate that TCR beta sequences accurately predicted the HLA-A and HLA-B alleles of most subjects. Available immune exposure information was restricted to CMV serostatus only.

The source is a woman aged 45-59 years in good health and CMV-seropositive. J is TRBJ2-2 and V is TRBV30; TRBD2 matches 9 bases. Sequenced sample: PBMCs. CDR3 loop: CAWMRLAGLGELFF. The DNA of the CDR3 is TGTGCCTGGATGCGCCTAGCGGGACTCGGGGAGCTGTTTTTT.